Only a few counts were recorded for the clone carrying this TCR beta chain. Antigen: not known. This sample was taken from a study of T cell responses to AZD1222 COVID-19 vaccine. Study outcomes and limitations: Repertoires were sampled only after the peak T cell response. The study identified only five or six AZD1222 recipients as seropositive at baseline. Regions 160-218 and 743-854 dominated among vaccine-associated CD4 TCRs spanning spike.

The data were produced by immunoSEQ multiplex PCR, yet TCRdb's version contains in-frame clones alone and is incomplete. The sample includes 80,000 to 100,000 clones, roughly 90% seen only once; the top ten take 10% to 15%. The CDR3 length is 16 residues. CDR1 and CDR2 (germline): SGHRS, YFSETQ. The V and J ends lost 5 bases and 2 bases respectively, with 16 bases between them. The J gene is TRBJ2-2, the V gene TRBV5-1, with D perhaps given as TRBD1 or TRBD2 (5 bases each). This clonotype originated in an adult in good health. The sequencing here drew on peripheral blood, taken on day 0 of AZD1222 vaccination. The CDR3 sequence is CASRSPGRPNTGELFF. CDR3 nucleotides: TGCGCCAGCAGATCACCGGGACGTCCAAACACCGGGGAGCTGTTTTTT.